These 32 T cell receptor beta chains were all obtained from the same sample, sequenced in a study of T cells in localized non-small cell lung cancer. Sequencing was performed with immunoSEQ multiplex PCR; in TCRdb, only in-frame clones are kept and a portion is missing. The sample records approximately 41,000 clones, 75% to 95% being singletons. This specimen consisted of PBMCs, obtained before any cancer treatment. These receptors were obtained from a woman aged 35 to 70 with stage II lung adenocarcinoma.

In DNA form, the CDR3 reads TGTGCCAGCAGAGCGGCGGACAGGGCTAACTATGGCTACACCTTC. The encoded protein is CASRAADRANYGYTF. The rearrangement joins TRBV2 to TRBJ1-2; 8 positions agree with TRBD1. CDR3 length: 15 residues. In germline, CDR1 is SNHLY, CDR2 FYNNEI. The V segment lost 6 bases and the J segment 0 bases; nucleotides outside the gene matches: 6.

The V and J genes are TRBV5-4 and TRBJ2-1; 8 nucleotides match TRBD2. Trimming at V came to 4 bases and at J to 5 bases, leaving 14 bases not matched to a gene. In germline, CDR1 is SGHNT, CDR2 YYREEE (reference sequence). The CDR3 loop spans 17 amino acids. CDR3: CASSPITAGGSHNEQFF. In nucleotides, the CDR3 is TGTGCCAGCAGCCCGATTACGGCGGGAGGATCCCACAATGAGCAGTTCTTC.

This clone was picked up a small number of times. This rearrangement joins TRBV18 to TRBJ1-2, with D unresolved. CDR1 and CDR2 (germline): KGHSH, LQKENI. This CDR3 contains 15 residues. Trimming left V 3 bases short and J 1 base short, with 12 bases between. The CDR3 region is CASSPGGGLNYGYTF. In DNA, the CDR3 is TGTGCCAGCTCACCCGGTGGAGGACTTAACTATGGCTACACCTTC.

The V gene is TRBV6-1, the J gene TRBJ2-5; D ambiguous. The germline V gene has CDR1 MNHNS and CDR2 SASEGT. Trimming cost V 1 base and J 5 bases, with 23 bases left between them. CDR3 size: 18 residues. The CDR3 DNA sequence: TGTGCCAGCAGTGAAGATGTGGGTTTACGGACGATGGGTGAGACCCAGTACTTC. It codes for CASSEDVGLRTMGETQYF.

This chain connects TRBV11-2 to TRBJ2-3, with no clear D. The CDR3 spans 13 residues. Trimming removed 4 bases from V and 1 base from J, with 6 bases in between. The germline CDR1 and CDR2 sequences are SGHAT and FQNNGV. CDR3 in amino acids: CASSYPGTDTQYF. The CDR3, as DNA: TGTGCCAGCAGCTACCCGGGCACAGATACGCAGTATTTT.

V gene TRBV7-3 combines with J gene TRBJ2-5; 8 bases are shared with TRBD2. CDR3 size: 14 residues. Germline-derived CDR1 and CDR2 are SGHTA and FQGTGA. The J segment lost 7 bases and the V segment lost 5 bases, leaving 9 bases of the junction unmatched. CDR3 amino acids: CASSMLLAVGTQYF. CDR3 bases: TGTGCCAGCAGCATGCTACTAGCGGTTGGGACCCAGTACTTC. The full variable domain, its missing parts supplied by reference TRBV7-3 and TRBJ2-5, is GAGVSQTPSNKVTEKGKYVELRCDPISGHTALYWYRQSLGQGPEFLIYFQGTGAADDSGLPNDRFFAVRPEGSVSTLKIQRTERGDSAVYLCASSMLLAVGTQYFGPGTRLLVL.

The chain couples TRBV19 to TRBJ1-5; D might be TRBD1 (6 bases). V lost 7 bases and J lost 5, with 12 bases in between. CDR1 and CDR2 from the germline V gene are LNHDA and SQIVND (reference sequence). The CDR3 is 13 residues long. CDR3 region: CASMDRGHQPQHF. Here the CDR3 DNA reads TGTGCCAGTATGGACAGAGGGCATCAGCCCCAGCATTTT. Filled out from reference TRBV19 and TRBJ1-5, the complete variable domain reads DGGITQSPKYLFRKEGQNVTLSCEQNLNHDAMYWYRQDPGQGLRLIYYSQIVNDFQKGDIAEGYSVSREKKESFPLTVTSAQKNPTAFYLCASMDRGHQPQHFGDGTRLSIL.

This clone appeared a single time. J is TRBJ1-4 and V is TRBV14; D gene uncertain. This CDR3 spans 12 amino acids. Germline-derived CDR1 and CDR2 are SGHDN and FVKESK. Trimming removed 3 bases from V and 5 bases from J, with 4 bases in between. The CDR3 sequence is CASSQENEKLFF. The CDR3 DNA follows: TGTGCCAGCAGCCAGGAGAATGAAAAACTGTTTTTT.

This chain connects TRBV6-5 to TRBJ1-1; D is perhaps TRBD1 (5 bases). The germline V and J ends were trimmed by 6 bases and 5 bases, with 16 bases remaining between them. The CDR3 totals 14 residues. CDR1 is MNHEY, CDR2 SVGAGI, per germline. Here the CDR3 reads CASRLRRGNTEAFF. The CDR3 DNA sequence: TGTGCCAGCAGGCTACGACGGGGGAATACTGAAGCTTTCTTT.

This clone was counted only a few times. The chain links TRBV18 to TRBJ1-1; 7 nucleotides agree with TRBD1. The CDR3 is 16 residues long. Looked up from germline, CDR1 is KGHSH and CDR2 is LQKENI. J gave up 0 bases and V 1 base, and 5 bases lay outside the gene matches. As DNA, the CDR3 is TGTGCCAGCTCACCACAGGGCGGGACAGTGAACACTGAAGCTTTCTTT. Its protein product is CASSPQGGTVNTEAFF.

The V gene is TRBV6-5, the J gene TRBJ1-6; TRBD1 might be the D (6 bases). The CDR3 is made up of 16 amino acids. The V end lost 3 bases, the J end lost 6 bases, and 15 bases lay between the germline ends. The germline V gene has CDR1 MNHEY and CDR2 SVGAGI. The CDR3 DNA reads TGTGCCAGCAGTTATTCTCAAACAGGGTTTAATTCACCCCTCCACTTT. It codes for CASSYSQTGFNSPLHF.

V is TRBV15 and J is TRBJ1-5; no clear D gene. Germline assignment: CDR1 LNHNV and CDR2 YYDKDF (reference sequence). Trimming pared 0 bases from V and 6 bases from J, leaving 18 bases between. The CDR3 runs 17 residues. The CDR3 is CATSRDIFARPPQPQHF. As DNA, the CDR3 is TGTGCCACCAGCAGAGATATTTTTGCCAGGCCTCCTCAGCCCCAGCATTTT.

This CDR3 is CASSQGGLQRGPGTQYF. Here the CDR3 DNA reads TGCGCCAGCAGCCAAGGGGGACTGCAGCGGGGTCCGGGGACCCAGTACTTC. The chain has TRBV4-1 and TRBJ2-5; 7 nucleotides match TRBD2. The trim removed 1 base at V and 7 bases at J, leaving 15 bases unmatched. The CDR3 has 17 amino acids. Germline V gene lookup returns CDR1 MGHRA and CDR2 YSYEKL.

J is TRBJ1-5 and V is TRBV5-1; TRBD1 agrees at 7 bases. V lost 3 bases, J lost 0 bases, and 12 bases stayed unmatched. Germline V lookup: CDR1 SGHRS, CDR2 YFSETQ. CDR3 size: 18 residues. The CDR3 DNA reads as TGCGCCAGCAGCTCGAAATTACAGGGGTTGATTAGCAATCAGCCCCAGCATTTT. Its translation: CASSSKLQGLISNQPQHF.

V usage is TRBV7-9 and J usage is TRBJ1-3; no clear D gene. CDR1 is SEHNR and CDR2 is FQNEAQ in the germline V gene (reference sequence). The CDR3 length is 17 residues. V gave up 5 bases and J gave up 0 bases, with 17 bases separating them. DNA for the CDR3: TGTGCCAGCAGCCTGCTCCCCGCACCGAGCTCTGGAAACACCATATATTTT. Protein product: CASSLLPAPSSGNTIYF.

This rearrangement joins TRBV5-1 to TRBJ2-3; 10 bases are shared with TRBD1. The CDR3 has 16 residues. After removal of 3 bases from V and 1 base from J, the junction contained 5 bases not matched to a gene. The germline V gene encodes CDR1 SGHRS and CDR2 YFSETQ. For the CDR3, the DNA is TGCGCCAGCAGCTGGAGCGGGACAGGGGGCACAGATACGCAGTATTTT. Its protein is CASSWSGTGGTDTQYF. The full variable domain, with the rest looked up from reference TRBV5-1 and TRBJ2-3, is KAGVTQTPRYLIKTRGQQVTLSCSPISGHRSVSWYQQTPGQGLQFLFEYFSETQRNKGNFPGRFSGRQFSNSRSEMNVSTLELGDSALYLCASSWSGTGGTDTQYFGPGTRLTVL.

The chain couples TRBV9 to TRBJ2-5; 7 positions match TRBD1. J lost 2 bases, V lost 0 bases, and 4 bases had no gene match. The CDR3 sequence is 15 residues long. Germline V gene sequence: CDR1 SGDLS, CDR2 YYNGEE. The CDR3 reads CASSVEGAHQETQYF. The CDR3 DNA reads TGTGCCAGCAGCGTAGAGGGGGCGCATCAAGAGACCCAGTACTTC.

The chain couples TRBV7-9 to TRBJ2-7; D is undetermined. This CDR3 has 14 amino acids. Between the trimmed V and J ends, which lost 3 bases and 0 bases, there was a span of 9 bases. The V gene's germline CDR1 is SEHNR and CDR2 FQNEAQ (reference sequence). The CDR3: CASSFEMSSYEQYF. CDR3 nucleotide sequence: TGTGCCAGCAGCTTCGAGATGAGCTCCTACGAGCAGTACTTC.

The CDR3 DNA reads as TGTGCCAGCACCCAGTCGGGGACAGGGGCTTATTATGAAAAACTGTTTTTT. As protein: CASTQSGTGAYYEKLFF. The V call is TRBV2, the J call TRBJ1-4, with 10 bases that match TRBD1. Losses at the gene ends were 7 bases for V and 6 bases for J; bases not matched to a gene: 14. Germline V CDR1 and CDR2: SNHLY, FYNNEI. There are 17 residues in the CDR3.

Here the CDR3 DNA reads TGCGCCAGCAGCTTGGCGGGGACTAGCGTTACAGATACGCAGTATTTT. It is translated as CASSLAGTSVTDTQYF. The chain uses TRBV5-1 and TRBJ2-3; 10 bases are a match to TRBD2. This CDR3 spans 16 amino acids. The ends lost 0 bases at V and 3 bases at J; junction bases unmatched: 4. Germline V gives CDR1 SGHRS, CDR2 YFSETQ. The whole variable domain, remainder taken from reference TRBV5-1 and TRBJ2-3, is KAGVTQTPRYLIKTRGQQVTLSCSPISGHRSVSWYQQTPGQGLQFLFEYFSETQRNKGNFPGRFSGRQFSNSRSEMNVSTLELGDSALYLCASSLAGTSVTDTQYFGPGTRLTVL.

The gene calls are TRBV4-1 and TRBJ1-2; D gene unclear. The CDR3 has 13 residues. Between the trimmed V and J ends, which lost 0 bases and 3 bases, there was a span of 5 bases. CDR1 MGHRA and CDR2 YSYEKL come from the germline V gene. CDR3 nucleotides: TGCGCCAGCAGCCAAGATCTGGACTATGGCTACACCTTC. This gives the protein CASSQDLDYGYTF.

This chain links TRBV6-6 with TRBJ2-7, with D tentatively TRBD1 or TRBD2 (5 bases each). V lost 2 bases, J lost 12 bases, and 11 bases lay in between. The CDR3 loop spans 11 amino acids. Germline loops: CDR1 MNHNY, CDR2 SVGAGI (reference sequence). The DNA for the CDR3 is TGTGCCAGCAGTTACGAGGGGCATCTGTACTTC. Translation gives CASSYEGHLYF.

This chain uses TRBV7-6 with TRBJ1-3; maybe TRBD1 (6 bases). Germline loops: CDR1 SGHVS, CDR2 FNYEAQ. Trimming removed 2 bases from V and 8 bases from J, with 13 bases in between. The length of the CDR3 is 14 residues. The CDR3 coding sequence is TGTGCCAGCAGCTTAAGACAGGAAGGACACACCATATATTTT. Protein sequence: CASSLRQEGHTIYF.

Details on this clone: This sample includes further DNA sequences coding for the same CDR3. The gene calls are TRBV5-1 and TRBJ2-2, with D perhaps matching TRBD1 or TRBD2 (6 bases each). Per the germline V gene, CDR1 is SGHRS and CDR2 is YFSETQ. The length of the CDR3 is 16 residues. Trimming took 0 bases from V and 0 from J, leaving 9 bases between them. CDR3 sequence reads: CASSLDGGANTGELFF. The DNA for the CDR3 is TGCGCCAGCAGCTTGGACGGGGGCGCGAACACCGGGGAGCTGTTTTTT.

The gene calls are TRBV6-6 and TRBJ2-5; 7 nucleotides match TRBD1. CDR1 and CDR2 from the germline V gene are MNHNY and SVGAGI (reference sequence). The CDR3 consists of 15 residues. Trimming cost V 6 bases and J 4 bases; bases outside gene matches: 11. The CDR3 DNA sequence: TGTGCCAGCAGCCAAATCAGGGGGACGGGAGAGACCCAGTACTTC. It codes for CASSQIRGTGETQYF.

In this sample, this clone turned up a few times. The rearrangement joins TRBV7-9 to TRBJ1-2; 7 bases match TRBD1. The V segment lost 6 bases and the J segment 8 bases; nucleotides outside the gene matches: 6. In germline, CDR1 is SEHNR, CDR2 FQNEAQ (reference sequence). The CDR3 runs to 12 residues. This chain's CDR3 is CASSPGGKGYTF. Written as DNA, the CDR3 is TGTGCCAGCAGTCCAGGGGGGAAGGGCTACACCTTC.

This clone was found a few times. The chain carries TRBV5-1 and TRBJ1-1; no clear D gene. The CDR3 runs to 16 residues. The germline gives CDR1 SGHRS, CDR2 YFSETQ. V was shortened by 0 bases and J by 4 bases, with 16 bases between the two germline ends. CDR3 DNA sequence: TGCGCCAGCAGCTTGGGGCGGGGAGGCGGTGGCACTGAAGCTTTCTTT. It encodes CASSLGRGGGGTEAFF.

The CDR3 DNA sequence: TGTGCCAGCAGCTCATCCAGGGGTACGGGACAGCCCCAGCATTTT. It translates to CASSSSRGTGQPQHF. The genes are TRBV4-2 and TRBJ1-5, with D perhaps matching TRBD1 (6 bases). The V gene's germline CDR1 is LGHNA and CDR2 YNFKEQ. Between the trimmed V and J ends, which lost 5 bases and 7 bases, there was a span of 18 bases. The CDR3 sequence is 15 residues long.

The DNA of the CDR3 is TGCGCCAGCGAATCCCCTGACAGGACCACGAACACTGAAGCTTTCTTT. Protein sequence: CASESPDRTTNTEAFF. The V gene is TRBV10-2, the J gene TRBJ1-1, with TRBD1 as a possible D gene (6 bases). V lost 8 bases and J 1 base, leaving 20 bases between the germline ends. Germline values: CDR1 WSHSY, CDR2 SAAADI. The CDR3 has 16 residues.

The rearrangement uses TRBV18 and TRBJ2-7; D remains ambiguous. Trimming stripped 6 bases from V and 6 bases from J, with 15 bases between. In germline, CDR1 is KGHSH, CDR2 LQKENI. The CDR3 covers 13 residues. Here the CDR3 reads CASSPSEAFEQYF. The CDR3 DNA follows: TGTGCCAGCTCCCCCTCTGAGGCCTTCGAGCAGTACTTC.

The chain is built from TRBV15 and TRBJ2-1; 10 bases are shared with TRBD2. CDR3 length equals 14 residues. Per germline, CDR1 LNHNV and CDR2 YYDKDF (reference sequence). The J segment lost 9 bases and the V segment lost 2 bases, leaving 4 bases of the junction unmatched. The CDR3 protein is CATSRPGTSAEQFF. The CDR3 DNA reads TGTGCCACCAGCAGACCCGGGACTAGCGCTGAGCAGTTCTTC.

The CDR3, as DNA: TGTGCCAGCAGCTTAGCAATTGGCAGCATATACGAGCAGTACTTC. This codes for CASSLAIGSIYEQYF. The gene calls are TRBV7-6 and TRBJ2-7; D uncertain. The CDR3 extends over 15 amino acids. CDR1 is SGHVS and CDR2 is FNYEAQ in the germline V gene. The V gene lost 0 bases and the J gene lost 4 bases, with 13 bases spanning the gap.